The 7 T cell receptor beta chains listed next were all sequenced from one sample in a study of shared T cell receptors in the human thymus. Profiling relied on immunoSEQ multiplex PCR, and the TCRdb table lists in-frame clones only, not all of them. The data contain more than 550,000 clones, approximately 85% of them singletons. In addition, the sample was reused for a study of human thymus T cells.

What was sequenced was thymocytes. The receptors here all came from a girl under three years old with a congenital heart defect.

The chain employs TRBV6-5 and TRBJ1-1; possible D gene TRBD1, 5 bases. Germline CDR1 reads MNHEY; CDR2 reads SVGAGI. This CDR3 has 15 amino acids. Trimming took 6 bases from V and 3 from J, leaving 17 bases between them. The CDR3 region has the DNA TGTGCCAGCAGACCCGCCCGGAAAGGGGACACTGAAGCTTTCTTT. The encoded protein is CASRPARKGDTEAFF.

On this clone itself: Other DNA sequences from this sample encode an identical CDR3 as well. The rearrangement uses TRBV7-3 and TRBJ2-7, with 8 positions matching TRBD1. The CDR3 runs to 13 residues. V was clipped by 5 bases and J by 5 bases; unmatched bases: 5. Per germline, CDR1 SGHTA and CDR2 FQGTGA. This CDR3 is CASSRNRGDEQYF. The CDR3 DNA reads as TGTGCCAGCAGCCGAAACAGGGGGGACGAGCAGTACTTC.

This chain joins TRBV29-1 and TRBJ1-1; TRBD1 might be the D (5 bases). The germline V gene encodes CDR1 SQVTM and CDR2 ANQGSEA. The CDR3 has 17 amino acids. Trimming removed 4 bases from V and 1 base from J, with 22 bases in between. The CDR3 region is CSVVGRAVYHRNTEAFF. CDR3 in DNA: TGCAGCGTTGTTGGCAGGGCTGTGTACCACAGGAACACTGAAGCTTTCTTT.

This clone was detected only a few times. The chain employs TRBV28 and TRBJ1-5; D possibly corresponds to TRBD1 (5 bases). Trimming pared 3 bases from V and 2 bases from J, leaving 14 bases between. The CDR3 contains 16 residues. Germline CDR1 MDHEN, CDR2 SYDVKM. The CDR3 sequence: CASSFFDREGNQPQHF. CDR3 bases: TGTGCCAGCAGTTTCTTTGACAGAGAAGGCAATCAGCCCCAGCATTTT.

This rearrangement joins TRBV28 to TRBJ1-2, with a possible D match to TRBD1 (6 bases). In germline, CDR1 is MDHEN, CDR2 SYDVKM. The ends were cut back, 6 bases at V and 3 bases at J, with 17 bases in the middle. This CDR3 is 15 amino acids long. In DNA, the CDR3 is TGTGCCAGCAGCCCCCTAGGGGGATTGTACTATGGCTACACCTTC. This gives the protein CASSPLGGLYYGYTF.

The chain joins TRBV14 to TRBJ1-1, with TRBD1 matching 7 bases. The CDR3 has 15 amino acids. Per germline, CDR1 SGHDN and CDR2 FVKESK. V shed 2 bases and J 3 bases; nucleotides not matched to a gene: 6. The CDR3 DNA sequence: TGTGCCAGCAGCCAAAGGGACAGTCAACACACTGAAGCTTTCTTT. It translates to CASSQRDSQHTEAFF.

The J gene is TRBJ2-3, the V gene TRBV19, with 8 bases matching TRBD1. The CDR3 is made up of 19 amino acids. Looked up from germline, CDR1 is LNHDA and CDR2 is SQIVND (reference sequence). V shed 6 bases, J shed 6 bases, and the junction held 23 bases outside the gene matches. DNA for the CDR3: TGTGCCAGTAGAACCTCCCTTGGACAGGGACCCTCTAGACGGGATACGCAGTATTTT. Encoded protein: CASRTSLGQGPSRRDTQYF.